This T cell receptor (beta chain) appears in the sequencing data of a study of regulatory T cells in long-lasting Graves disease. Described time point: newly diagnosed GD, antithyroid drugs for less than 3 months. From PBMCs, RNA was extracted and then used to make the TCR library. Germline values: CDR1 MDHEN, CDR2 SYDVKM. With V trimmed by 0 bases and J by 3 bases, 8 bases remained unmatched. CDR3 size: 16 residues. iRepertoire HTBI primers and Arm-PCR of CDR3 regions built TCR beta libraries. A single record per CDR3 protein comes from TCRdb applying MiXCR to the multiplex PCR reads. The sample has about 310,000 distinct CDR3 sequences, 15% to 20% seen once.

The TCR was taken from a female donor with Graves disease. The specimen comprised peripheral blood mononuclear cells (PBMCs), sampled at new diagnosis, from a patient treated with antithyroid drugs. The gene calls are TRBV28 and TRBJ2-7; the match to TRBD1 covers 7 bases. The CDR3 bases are TGTGCCAGCAGTTTATGGGCAGGGGGAAGGATCTACGAGCAGTACTTC. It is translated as CASSLWAGGRIYEQYF.